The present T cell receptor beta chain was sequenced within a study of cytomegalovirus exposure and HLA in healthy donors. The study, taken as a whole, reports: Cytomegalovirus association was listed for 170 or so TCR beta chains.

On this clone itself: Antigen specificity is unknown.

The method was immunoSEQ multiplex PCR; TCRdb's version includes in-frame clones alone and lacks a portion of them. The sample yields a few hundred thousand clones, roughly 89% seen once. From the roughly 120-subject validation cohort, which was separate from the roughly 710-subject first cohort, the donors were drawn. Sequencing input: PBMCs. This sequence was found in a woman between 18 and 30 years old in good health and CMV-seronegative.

CDR3 nucleotides: TGCGCCAGCAGTGAGTCTCGAGGGACTAGCGGGGGAGAAGAGACCCAGTACTTC. As protein: CASSESRGTSGGEETQYF. This sequence joins TRBV10-2 and TRBJ2-5, with 14 bases matching TRBD2. CDR1 WSHSY and CDR2 SAAADI come from the germline V gene. CDR3 length: 18 amino acids. Losses at the gene ends were 0 bases for V and 3 bases for J; bases not matched to a gene: 6.